This TCR beta chain stems from a study of chemoradiotherapy in HPV16-positive cancers. Regarding the study as a whole: During treatment, candidate HPV-specific clones and E7-related motifs expanded in tumor.

Repertoires were sampled repeatedly during chemoradiotherapy. The CDR3 covers 15 residues. Germline CDR1 LNHDA, CDR2 SQIVND (reference sequence). V was clipped by 5 bases and J by 7 bases, with 15 bases between them. Assay: immunoSEQ multiplex PCR; the TCRdb copy retains only in-frame clones and omits some. This sample has thousands of clones, with around three quarters found just once. On this clone itself: Its matching antigen is unknown.

This TCR came from a human donor with HPV-associated anogenital cancer. The V and J genes are TRBV19 and TRBJ1-6, with D uncertain. Sampling was carried out from a patient who underwent chemoradiotherapy. In DNA form, the CDR3 reads TGTGCCAGTAGTTTTGGATCGGTTGGCAATTCACCCCTCCACTTT. Amino acid sequence: CASSFGSVGNSPLHF.